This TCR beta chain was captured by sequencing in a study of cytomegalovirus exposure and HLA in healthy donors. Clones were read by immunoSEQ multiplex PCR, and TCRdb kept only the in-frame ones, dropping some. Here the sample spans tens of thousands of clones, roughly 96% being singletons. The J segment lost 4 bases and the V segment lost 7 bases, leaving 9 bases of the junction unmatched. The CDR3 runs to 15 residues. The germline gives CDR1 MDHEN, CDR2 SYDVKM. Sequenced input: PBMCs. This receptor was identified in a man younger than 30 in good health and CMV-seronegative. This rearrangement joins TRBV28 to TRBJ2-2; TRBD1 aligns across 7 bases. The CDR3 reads CASNPNRGSTGELFF. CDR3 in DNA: TGTGCCAGCAACCCGAACAGGGGAAGCACCGGGGAGCTGTTTTTT.